This T cell receptor beta chain comes out of a study of shared clonotypes between healthy human individuals. CD4+ cells underwent separation, giving CD45RA+ naive and CD45RA-negative memory subsets. Researchers divided each subset's genomic DNA evenly across several immunoSEQ plates. The table came from immunoSEQ multiplex PCR; TCRdb's copy has only in-frame clones and leaves some out. Here the sample spans some 1 million clones, under 80% being singletons. Overall study findings and caveats: Only blood samples were collected, and tissue repertoires likely differ.

Germline loops: CDR1 SGHRS, CDR2 YFSETQ. V lost 0 bases and J lost 8, with 8 bases in between. CDR3 length: 13 amino acids. On this clone: The antigen remains unidentified. Other DNA sequences in the same sample also yield this CDR3.

The V and J genes are TRBV5-1 and TRBJ1-4; D uncertain. The sequencing input was memory CD4+ T cells sorted from blood. Subset given: CD45RA-negative fraction. This TCR derives from a man between 18 and 35 years old in good health. The DNA of the CDR3 is TGCGCCAGCAGCTTGGGTTCGGGGGAAAAACTGTTTTTT. Protein sequence: CASSLGSGEKLFF.